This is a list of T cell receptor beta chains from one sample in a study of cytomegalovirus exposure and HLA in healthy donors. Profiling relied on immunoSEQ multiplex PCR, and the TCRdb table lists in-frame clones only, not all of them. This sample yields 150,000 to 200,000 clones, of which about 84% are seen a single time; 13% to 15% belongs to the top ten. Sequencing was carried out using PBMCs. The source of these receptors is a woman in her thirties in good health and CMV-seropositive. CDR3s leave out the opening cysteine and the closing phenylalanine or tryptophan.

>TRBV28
ASSDEGVREQY
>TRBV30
AWNPGDEKLF
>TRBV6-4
ASSDATGLWVLDTEAF
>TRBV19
ASSPSLRGGFSGANVLT
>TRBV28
ASSLYRANSPLH
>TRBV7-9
ASSSSPDRDYGYT
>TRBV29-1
SVEVLAGRADTQY
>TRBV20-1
SARLTGELF
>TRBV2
ASSTNRVETQY
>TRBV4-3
ASSPGLAGYEQY
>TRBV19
ASSISEVEEQF
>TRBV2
ASRVAGGTDTQY
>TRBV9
ASSEGAVGAEKLF
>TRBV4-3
ASSQGPGQGTYEQY
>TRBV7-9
ASSFSASGGGDTQY
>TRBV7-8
ASSSSEEGTQY
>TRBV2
ASRAGTGSPPQH
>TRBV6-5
ASSYGGQGGEKLF
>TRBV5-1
ASSPAGNTEAF
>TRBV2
ASRRGGAYEKLF
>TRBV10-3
AISDRGGNTEAF
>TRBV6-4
ASSDGTNTGELF
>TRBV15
ATSRDLETGGEKLF
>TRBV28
ASSSPPGANTGELF